The 4 T cell receptor beta chains given below trace back to one sample, sequenced in a study of T-cell reconstitution after alpha-beta-depleted transplantation in children. The library targeted TCRbeta and was prepared with unique molecular identifiers. One entry per CDR3 protein results from TCRdb running MiXCR on the PCR reads. The sample records 500,000 to 600,000 distinct CDR3 sequences, 25% to 30% being singletons. This specimen was PBMCs, taken before TCRalphabeta/CD19-depleted stem cell transplant. Receptors originate from a boy in the first two years of life with Wiskott-Aldrich syndrome, due to receive a stem cell transplant.

In its sample, this clonotype was seen a few times. The chain carries TRBV12-3 or TRBV12-4 and TRBJ2-1; D is possibly TRBD2 (6 bases). The germline V and J ends were trimmed by 5 bases and 0 bases, with 17 bases remaining between them. This CDR3 has 17 residues. The CDR3 nucleotides are TGTGCCAGCAGTAAGGGACTCTCGCTTAGCTCCTACAATGAGCAGTTCTTC. It specifies CASSKGLSLSSYNEQFF.

The chain couples TRBV11-2 to TRBJ1-5; maybe TRBD1 (6 bases). Germline CDR1 and CDR2: SGHAT and FQNNGV. This CDR3 has 13 residues. Trimming took 5 bases from V and 7 from J, leaving 12 bases between them. CDR3 sequence reads: CASSRGPGQPQHF. The DNA for the CDR3 is TGTGCCAGCAGCCGGGGGCCGGGGCAGCCCCAGCATTTT.

This chain connects TRBV20-1 to TRBJ2-4, with a weak D call TRBD1 (6 bases). Germline V gives CDR1 DFQATT, CDR2 SNEGSKA (reference sequence). The V end was cut by 3 bases, the J end by 1 base, with 7 bases between. This CDR3 is built from 13 residues. Written as DNA, the CDR3 is TGCAGTGCTAGCGACAGGGCCAAAAACATTCAGTACTTC. Residues: CSASDRAKNIQYF.

The J gene is TRBJ2-1, the V gene TRBV20-1, with 7 bases identical to TRBD2. Germline-derived CDR1 and CDR2 are DFQATT and SNEGSKA (reference sequence). J gave up 2 bases and V 4 bases, and 8 bases lay outside the gene matches. The CDR3 consists of 15 residues. The CDR3 region has the DNA TGCAGTGCTACCGCTGTGAGCGGGACCTACAATGAGCAGTTCTTC. This gives the protein CSATAVSGTYNEQFF.